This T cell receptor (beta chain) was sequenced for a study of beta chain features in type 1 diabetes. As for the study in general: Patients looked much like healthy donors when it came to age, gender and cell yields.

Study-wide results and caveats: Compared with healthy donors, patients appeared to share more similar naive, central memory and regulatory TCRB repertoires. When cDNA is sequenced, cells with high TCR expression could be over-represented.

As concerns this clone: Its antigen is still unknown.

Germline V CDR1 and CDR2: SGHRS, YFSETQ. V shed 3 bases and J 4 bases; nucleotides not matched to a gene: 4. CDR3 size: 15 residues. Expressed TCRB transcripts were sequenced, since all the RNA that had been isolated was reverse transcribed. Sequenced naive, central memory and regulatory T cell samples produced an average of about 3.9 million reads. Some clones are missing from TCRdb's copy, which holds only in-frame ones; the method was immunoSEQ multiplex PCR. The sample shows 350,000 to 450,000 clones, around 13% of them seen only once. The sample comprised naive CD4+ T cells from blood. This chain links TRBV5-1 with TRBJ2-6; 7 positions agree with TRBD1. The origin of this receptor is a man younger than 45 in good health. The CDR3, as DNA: TGCGCCAGCAGCTCAACAGGGGCCGGGGCCAACGTCCTGACTTTC. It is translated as CASSSTGAGANVLTF.